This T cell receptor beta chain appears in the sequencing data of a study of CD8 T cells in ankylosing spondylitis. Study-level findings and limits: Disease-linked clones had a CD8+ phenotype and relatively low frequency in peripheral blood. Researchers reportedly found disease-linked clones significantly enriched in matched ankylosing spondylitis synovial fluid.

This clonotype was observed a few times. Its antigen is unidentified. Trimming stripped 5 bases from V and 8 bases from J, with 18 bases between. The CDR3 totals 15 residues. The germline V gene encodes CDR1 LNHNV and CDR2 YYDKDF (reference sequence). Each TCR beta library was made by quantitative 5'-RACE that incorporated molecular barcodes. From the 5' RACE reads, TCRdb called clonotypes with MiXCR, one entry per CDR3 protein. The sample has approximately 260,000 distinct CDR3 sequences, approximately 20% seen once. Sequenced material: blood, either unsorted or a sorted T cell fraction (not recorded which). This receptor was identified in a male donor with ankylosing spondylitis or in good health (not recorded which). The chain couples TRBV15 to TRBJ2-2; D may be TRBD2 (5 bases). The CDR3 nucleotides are TGTGCCACCAGCCCAATCGACGGGATGGCGGGGGAGCTGTTTTTT. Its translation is CATSPIDGMAGELFF.